The 13 T cell receptor beta chains listed next were all sequenced from one sample in a study of T-cell reconstitution after alpha-beta-depleted transplantation in children. Unique molecular identifiers were incorporated during preparation of the TCRbeta library. MiXCR, run by TCRdb on the PCR reads, gives a single entry per CDR3 protein. The data contain some 150,000 distinct CDR3 sequences, 8.5% to 10% of them seen just once; the ten biggest clones take up approximately 18%. The material sequenced was PBMCs, mostly from graft donor cells, taken 180 days after TCRalphabeta/CD19-depleted stem cell transplant. The receptors were gathered from a female patient aged 2 to 10 who had a stem cell transplant for congenital amegakaryocytic thrombocytopenia, so the T cells may come from the graft donor.

The table lists this clonotype with many counts. J is TRBJ2-2 and V is TRBV5-1, with D possibly being TRBD2 (5 bases). Looked up from germline, CDR1 is SGHRS and CDR2 is YFSETQ. The CDR3 length is 13 residues. V shed 3 bases and J shed 5 bases, with 8 bases lying between them. CDR3: CASSSGRTGELFF. The CDR3 nucleotides are TGCGCCAGCAGCTCGGGAAGGACCGGGGAGCTGTTTTTT.

There are many counts of this clonotype. The chain recombines TRBV20-1 with TRBJ2-7; the D is unclear. The V end lost 6 bases, the J end lost 6 bases, and 18 bases lay between the germline ends. The CDR3 totals 13 residues. CDR1 and CDR2 (germline): DFQATT, SNEGSKA (reference sequence). This CDR3 reads CSATNPARGEQYF. The CDR3 DNA reads as TGCAGTGCAACGAACCCAGCGCGCGGCGAGCAGTACTTC.

This clonotype was counted ten times or more. The chain uses TRBV29-1 and TRBJ2-7; D call uncertain. Trimming cost V 1 base and J 2 bases, with 6 bases left between them. Germline CDR1 is SQVTM and CDR2 is ANQGSEA. This CDR3 is built from 12 residues. The CDR3 sequence is CSVEGAPYEQYF. In DNA form, the CDR3 reads TGCAGCGTTGAAGGGGCCCCCTACGAGCAGTACTTC.

Ten or more counts support this clonotype. The V call is TRBV27, the J call TRBJ2-2; 8 bases line up with TRBD1. The junction had 6 bases not matched to a gene; V was cut back by 4 bases and J by 2 bases. CDR1 MNHEY and CDR2 SMNVEV come from the germline V gene (reference sequence). The CDR3 extends over 16 amino acids. The CDR3 protein is CASSYGTGANTGELFF. The CDR3 DNA follows: TGTGCCAGCAGTTATGGGACAGGAGCAAACACCGGGGAGCTGTTTTTT.

Concerning this clonotype: This could be a read error, since a much larger clone is one nucleotide away. The chain employs TRBV3-1 and TRBJ2-3; either TRBD1 or TRBD2 may fit D (5 bases each). This CDR3 spans 13 amino acids. CDR1 and CDR2 from the germline V gene are LGHDT and YNNKEL (reference sequence). CDR3 coding DNA: TGTGCCTGCAGCCAAGTTCTCGGGGCAAGGCAGTATTTT. Residues: CACSQVLGARQYF.

This clonotype was seen at least ten times. One end of the junction fails to match germline, which may point to a read error. The V and J genes are TRBV29-1 and TRBJ2-7; D not certain. The CDR3 length is 13 residues. CDR1 is SQVTM, CDR2 ANQGSEA, per germline. CDR3 protein: CSVTDKASHEQYF. As DNA, the CDR3 is TGCAGCGTTACTGACAAGGCCTCCCACGAGCAGTACTTC.

This clonotype was counted ten times or more. This chain connects TRBV20-1 to TRBJ1-4, with 7 bases lining up with TRBD1. This CDR3 has 13 amino acids. Germline lookup yields CDR1 DFQATT and CDR2 SNEGSKA (reference sequence). V shed 0 bases, J shed 8 bases, and the junction held 3 bases outside the gene matches. In DNA, the CDR3 is TGCAGTGCTAGAGATCGAGGGGGCGAAAAACTGTTTTTT. Protein sequence: CSARDRGGEKLFF.

This clonotype was seen ten or more times. The rearrangement links TRBV20-1 to TRBJ2-2; 9 bases match TRBD2. In germline, CDR1 is DFQATT, CDR2 SNEGSKA (reference sequence). Trimming removed 4 bases from V and 5 bases from J; junction bases left unmatched: 8. The CDR3 totals 15 residues. The CDR3 sequence is CSAKPSGTGTGELFF. As DNA, the CDR3 is TGCAGTGCTAAACCTAGCGGGACTGGGACCGGGGAGCTGTTTTTT.

This clonotype was seen many times. The chain joins TRBV12-3 or TRBV12-4 to TRBJ2-1, with TRBD2 matching over 7 bases. V shed 8 bases and J 9 bases; nucleotides not matched to a gene: 7. This CDR3 contains 12 residues. CDR3 sequence: CASRRDYGEQFF. DNA for the CDR3: TGTGCCAGCCGCCGGGACTACGGTGAGCAGTTCTTC.

The chain combines TRBV6-1 with TRBJ2-5, with D perhaps TRBD1 (6 bases). Germline V gives CDR1 MNHNS, CDR2 SASEGT. CDR3 size: 13 residues. V shed 2 bases and J shed 5 bases, with 9 bases lying between them. The CDR3 sequence is CASSEQGSETQYF. The CDR3, as DNA: TGTGCCAGCAGTGAACAGGGGTCGGAGACCCAGTACTTC.

This chain joins TRBV4-3 and TRBJ1-2; 7 positions agree with TRBD1. The J segment lost 3 bases and the V segment lost 1 base, leaving 8 bases of the junction unmatched. Germline CDR1 and CDR2: LGHNA and YSLEER. The CDR3 spans 16 residues. CDR3 residues: CASSQVGGQADYGYTF. CDR3 in DNA: TGCGCCAGCAGCCAAGTCGGCGGACAGGCCGACTATGGCTACACCTTC.

This clonotype has at least ten counts. V and J are TRBV29-1 and TRBJ2-7; D is perhaps TRBD2 (7 bases). Per germline, CDR1 SQVTM and CDR2 ANQGSEA. V lost 8 bases and J 5 bases, leaving 19 bases between the germline ends. This CDR3 comprises 13 residues. The DNA for the CDR3 is TGCAGCTCCAAGGGGGGGCAAGGGGACGAGCAGTACTTC. Protein: CSSKGGQGDEQYF.

The sample holds many counts of this clonotype. The V and J genes are TRBV12-3 or TRBV12-4 and TRBJ2-3; no clear D. This CDR3 has 12 residues. Between the trimmed V and J ends, which lost 5 bases and 1 base, there was a span of 4 bases. The CDR3 loop is CASSPGTDTQYF. The CDR3 bases are TGTGCCAGCAGTCCGGGCACAGATACGCAGTATTTT.